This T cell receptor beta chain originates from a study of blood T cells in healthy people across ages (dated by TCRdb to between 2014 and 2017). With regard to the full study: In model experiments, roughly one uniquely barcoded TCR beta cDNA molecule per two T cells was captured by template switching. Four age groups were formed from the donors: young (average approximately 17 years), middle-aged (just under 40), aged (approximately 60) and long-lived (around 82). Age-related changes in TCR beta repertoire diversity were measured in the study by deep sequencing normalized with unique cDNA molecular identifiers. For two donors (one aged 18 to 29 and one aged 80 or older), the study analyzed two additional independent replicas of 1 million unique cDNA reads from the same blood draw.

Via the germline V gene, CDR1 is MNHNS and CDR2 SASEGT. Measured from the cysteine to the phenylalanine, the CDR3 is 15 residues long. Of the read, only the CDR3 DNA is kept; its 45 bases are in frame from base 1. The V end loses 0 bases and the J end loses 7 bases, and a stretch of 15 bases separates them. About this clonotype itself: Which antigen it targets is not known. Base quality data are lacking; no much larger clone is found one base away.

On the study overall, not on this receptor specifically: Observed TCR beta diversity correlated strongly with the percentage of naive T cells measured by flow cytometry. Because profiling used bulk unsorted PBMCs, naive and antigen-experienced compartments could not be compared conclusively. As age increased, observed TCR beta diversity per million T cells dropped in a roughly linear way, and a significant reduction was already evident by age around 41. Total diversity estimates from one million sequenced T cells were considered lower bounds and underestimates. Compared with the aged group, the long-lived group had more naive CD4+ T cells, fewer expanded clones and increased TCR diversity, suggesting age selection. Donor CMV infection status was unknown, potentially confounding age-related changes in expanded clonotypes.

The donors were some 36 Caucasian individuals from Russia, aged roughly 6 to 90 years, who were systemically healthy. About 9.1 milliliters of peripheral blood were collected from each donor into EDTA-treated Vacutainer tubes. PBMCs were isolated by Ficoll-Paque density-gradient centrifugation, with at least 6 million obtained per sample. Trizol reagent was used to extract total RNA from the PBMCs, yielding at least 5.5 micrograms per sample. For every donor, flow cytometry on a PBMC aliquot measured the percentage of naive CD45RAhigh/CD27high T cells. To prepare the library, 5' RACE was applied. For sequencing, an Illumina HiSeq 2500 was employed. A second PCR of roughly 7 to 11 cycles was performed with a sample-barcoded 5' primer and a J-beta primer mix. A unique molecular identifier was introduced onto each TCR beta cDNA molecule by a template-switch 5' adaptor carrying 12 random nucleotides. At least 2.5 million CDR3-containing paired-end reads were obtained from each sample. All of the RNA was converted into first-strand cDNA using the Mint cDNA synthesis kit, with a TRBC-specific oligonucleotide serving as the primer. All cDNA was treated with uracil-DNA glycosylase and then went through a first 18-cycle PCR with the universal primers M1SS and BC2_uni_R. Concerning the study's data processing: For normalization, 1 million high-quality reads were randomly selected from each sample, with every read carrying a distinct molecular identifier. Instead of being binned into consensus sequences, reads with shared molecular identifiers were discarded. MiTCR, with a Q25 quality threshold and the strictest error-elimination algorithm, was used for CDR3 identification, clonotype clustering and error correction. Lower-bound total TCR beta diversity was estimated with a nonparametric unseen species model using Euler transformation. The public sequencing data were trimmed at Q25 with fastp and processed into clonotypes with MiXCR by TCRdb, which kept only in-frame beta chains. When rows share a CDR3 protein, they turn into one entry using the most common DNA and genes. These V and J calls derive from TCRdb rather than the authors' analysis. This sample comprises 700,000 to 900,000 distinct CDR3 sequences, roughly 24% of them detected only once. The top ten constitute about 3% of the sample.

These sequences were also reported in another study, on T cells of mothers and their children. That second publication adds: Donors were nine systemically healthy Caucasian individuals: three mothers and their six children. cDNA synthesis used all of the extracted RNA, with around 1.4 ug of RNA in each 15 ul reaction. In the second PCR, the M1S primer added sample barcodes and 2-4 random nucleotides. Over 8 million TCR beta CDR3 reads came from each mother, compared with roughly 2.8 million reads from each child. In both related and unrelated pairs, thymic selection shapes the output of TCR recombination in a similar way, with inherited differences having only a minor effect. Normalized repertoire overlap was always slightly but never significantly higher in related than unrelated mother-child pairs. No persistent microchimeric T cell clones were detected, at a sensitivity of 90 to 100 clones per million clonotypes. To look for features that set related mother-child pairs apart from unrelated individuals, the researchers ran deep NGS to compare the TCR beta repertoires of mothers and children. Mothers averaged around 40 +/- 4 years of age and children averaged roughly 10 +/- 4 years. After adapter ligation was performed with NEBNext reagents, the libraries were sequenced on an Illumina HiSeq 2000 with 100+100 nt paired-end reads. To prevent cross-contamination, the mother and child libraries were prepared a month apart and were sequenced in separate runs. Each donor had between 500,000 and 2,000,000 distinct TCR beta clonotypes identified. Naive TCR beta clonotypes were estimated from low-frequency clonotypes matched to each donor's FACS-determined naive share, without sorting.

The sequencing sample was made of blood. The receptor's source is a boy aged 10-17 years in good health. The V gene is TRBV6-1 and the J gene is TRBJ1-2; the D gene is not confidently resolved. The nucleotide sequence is TGTGCCAGCAGTGAAGCGGGGAAAGGAACACTTGGCTACACCTTC. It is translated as CASSEAGKGTLGYTF.